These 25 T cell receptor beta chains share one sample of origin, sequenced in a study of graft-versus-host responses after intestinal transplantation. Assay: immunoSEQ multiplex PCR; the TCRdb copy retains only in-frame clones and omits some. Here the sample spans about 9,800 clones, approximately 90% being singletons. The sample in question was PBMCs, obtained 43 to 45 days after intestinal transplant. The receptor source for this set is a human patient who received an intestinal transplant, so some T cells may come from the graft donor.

The CDR3 nucleotides are TGTGCCAGCAGCCGGGACCGGGGGTGGAACTATGGCTACACCTTC. This codes for CASSRDRGWNYGYTF. J is TRBJ1-2 and V is TRBV4-2, with a possible D match to TRBD1 (5 bases). V dropped 4 bases and J dropped 2 bases, with 14 bases sitting between them. Germline loops: CDR1 LGHNA, CDR2 YNFKEQ. The CDR3 consists of 15 residues.

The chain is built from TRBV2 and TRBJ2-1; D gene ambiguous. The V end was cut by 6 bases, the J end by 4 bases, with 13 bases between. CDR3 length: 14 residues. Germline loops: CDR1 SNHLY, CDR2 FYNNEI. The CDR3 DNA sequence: TGTGCCAGCAGGATCTCTTTGCGGTACAATGAGCAGTTCTTC. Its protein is CASRISLRYNEQFF.

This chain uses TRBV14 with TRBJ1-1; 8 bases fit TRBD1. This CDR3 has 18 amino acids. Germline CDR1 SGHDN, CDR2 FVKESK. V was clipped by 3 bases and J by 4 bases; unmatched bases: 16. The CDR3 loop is CASSQATGVPGLGTEAFF. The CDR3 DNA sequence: TGTGCCAGCAGCCAGGCGACAGGGGTCCCGGGGCTGGGCACTGAAGCTTTCTTT.

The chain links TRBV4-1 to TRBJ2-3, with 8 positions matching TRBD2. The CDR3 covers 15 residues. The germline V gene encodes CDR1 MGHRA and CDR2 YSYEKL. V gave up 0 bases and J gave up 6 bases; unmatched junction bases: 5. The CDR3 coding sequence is TGCGCCAGCAGCCAAGAACCTAGCGGGTTGGATACGCAGTATTTT. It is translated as CASSQEPSGLDTQYF.

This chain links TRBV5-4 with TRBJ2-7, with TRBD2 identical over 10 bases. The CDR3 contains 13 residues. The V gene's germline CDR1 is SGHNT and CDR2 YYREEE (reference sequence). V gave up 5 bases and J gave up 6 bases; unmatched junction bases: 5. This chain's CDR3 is CASRSGGAPEQYF. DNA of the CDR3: TGTGCCAGCAGAAGCGGGGGGGCTCCCGAGCAGTACTTC.

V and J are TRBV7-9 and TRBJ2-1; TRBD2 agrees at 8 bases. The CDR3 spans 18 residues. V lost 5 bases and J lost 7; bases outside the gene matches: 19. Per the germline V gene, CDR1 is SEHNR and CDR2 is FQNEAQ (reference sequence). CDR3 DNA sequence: TGTGCCAGCAGCCCACCTCTTAGTTTAGAGCGGGGGAAAAATGAGCAGTTCTTC. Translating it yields CASSPPLSLERGKNEQFF.

The CDR3 reads CASGRPGTSGSYEQYF. The CDR3, as DNA: TGTGCCAGCGGCCGCCCCGGGACTAGCGGGAGCTACGAGCAGTACTTC. The chain combines TRBV28 with TRBJ2-7; 14 nucleotides line up with TRBD2. The germline V gene has CDR1 MDHEN and CDR2 SYDVKM. J gave up 3 bases and V 8 bases, and 9 bases lay outside the gene matches. The CDR3 is 16 residues long.

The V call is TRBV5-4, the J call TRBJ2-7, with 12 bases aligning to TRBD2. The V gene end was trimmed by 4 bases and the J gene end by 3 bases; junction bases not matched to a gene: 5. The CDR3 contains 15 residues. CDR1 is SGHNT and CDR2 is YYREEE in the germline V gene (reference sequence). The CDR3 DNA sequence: TGTGCCAGCAGCCCTCTAGCGGGAGGGGACTACGAGCAGTACTTC. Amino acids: CASSPLAGGDYEQYF.

CDR3 DNA: TGTGCCAGCAGCCAAAGGAGGGACACAGCCTACGAGCAGTACTTC. Translating gives CASSQRRDTAYEQYF. This sequence joins TRBV6-5 and TRBJ2-7, with D perhaps matching TRBD1 or TRBD2 (6 bases each). Trimming pared 6 bases from V and 2 bases from J, leaving 17 bases between. This CDR3 has 15 residues. Germline V gene sequence: CDR1 MNHEY, CDR2 SVGAGI.

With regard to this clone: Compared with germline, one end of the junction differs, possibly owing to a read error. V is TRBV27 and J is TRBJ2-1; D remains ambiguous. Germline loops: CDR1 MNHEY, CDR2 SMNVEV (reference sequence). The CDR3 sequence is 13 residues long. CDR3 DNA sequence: TGTGCCAGCAGCCCGACCGGGTCCCCTTCGAGTCTCTTC. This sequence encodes CASSPTGSPSSLF.

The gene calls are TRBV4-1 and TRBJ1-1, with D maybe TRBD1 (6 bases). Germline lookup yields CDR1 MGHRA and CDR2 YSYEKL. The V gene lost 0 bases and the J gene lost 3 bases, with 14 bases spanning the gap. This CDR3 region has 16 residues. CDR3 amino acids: CASSQDSQGRDTEAFF. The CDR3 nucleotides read TGCGCCAGCAGCCAAGACTCGCAGGGGAGGGACACTGAAGCTTTCTTT.

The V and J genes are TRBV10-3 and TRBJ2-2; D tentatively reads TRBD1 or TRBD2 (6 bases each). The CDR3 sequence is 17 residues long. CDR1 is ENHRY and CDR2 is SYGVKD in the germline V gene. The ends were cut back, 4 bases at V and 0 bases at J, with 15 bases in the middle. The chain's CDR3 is CAISAPGGTSNTGELFF. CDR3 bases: TGTGCCATCAGTGCCCCTGGGGGGACATCGAACACCGGGGAGCTGTTTTTT.

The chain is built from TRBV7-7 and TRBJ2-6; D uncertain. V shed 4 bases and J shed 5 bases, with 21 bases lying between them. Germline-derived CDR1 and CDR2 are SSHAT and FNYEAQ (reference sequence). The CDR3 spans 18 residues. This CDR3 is CASSWKSKPQSRANVLTF. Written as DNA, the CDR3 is TGTGCCAGCAGCTGGAAGAGTAAGCCACAAAGTCGGGCCAACGTCCTGACTTTC.

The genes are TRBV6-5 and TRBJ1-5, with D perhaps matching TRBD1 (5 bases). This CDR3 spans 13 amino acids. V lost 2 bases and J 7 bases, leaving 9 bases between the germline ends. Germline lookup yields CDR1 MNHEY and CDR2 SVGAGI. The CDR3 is CASSYRGGQPQHF. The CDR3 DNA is TGTGCCAGCAGTTACAGGGGAGGACAGCCCCAGCATTTT.

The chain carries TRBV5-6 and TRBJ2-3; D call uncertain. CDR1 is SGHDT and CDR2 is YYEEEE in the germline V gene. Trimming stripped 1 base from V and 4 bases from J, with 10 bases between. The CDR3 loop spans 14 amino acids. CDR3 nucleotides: TGTGCCAGCAGCTTGCTTACTTGGGCAGATACGCAGTATTTT. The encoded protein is CASSLLTWADTQYF.

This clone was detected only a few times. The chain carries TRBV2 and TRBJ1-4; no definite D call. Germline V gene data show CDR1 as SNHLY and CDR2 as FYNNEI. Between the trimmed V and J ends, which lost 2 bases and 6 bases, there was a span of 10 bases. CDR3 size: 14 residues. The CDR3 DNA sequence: TGTGCCAGCAGTGAATTGGGTACGGATGAAAAACTGTTTTTT. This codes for CASSELGTDEKLFF.

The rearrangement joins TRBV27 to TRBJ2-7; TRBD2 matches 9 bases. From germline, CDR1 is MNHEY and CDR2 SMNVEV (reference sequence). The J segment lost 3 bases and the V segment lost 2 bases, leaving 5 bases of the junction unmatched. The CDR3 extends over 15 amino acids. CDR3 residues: CASSLGTSGLYEQYF. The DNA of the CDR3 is TGTGCCAGCAGTTTAGGTACTAGCGGGCTCTACGAGCAGTACTTC.

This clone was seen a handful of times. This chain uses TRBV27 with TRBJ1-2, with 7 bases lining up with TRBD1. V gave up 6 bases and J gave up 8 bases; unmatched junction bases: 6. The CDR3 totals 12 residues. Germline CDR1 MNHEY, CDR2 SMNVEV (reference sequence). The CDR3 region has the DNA TGTGCCAGCAGCGCCCAGGGGGGCGGCTACACCTTC. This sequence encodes CASSAQGGGYTF.

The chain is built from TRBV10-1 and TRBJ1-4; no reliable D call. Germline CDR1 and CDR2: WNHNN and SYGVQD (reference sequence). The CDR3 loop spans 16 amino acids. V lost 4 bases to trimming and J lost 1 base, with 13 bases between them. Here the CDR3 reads CASSVNRGQTNEKLFF. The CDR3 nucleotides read TGCGCCAGCAGTGTTAACAGAGGGCAAACTAATGAAAAACTGTTTTTT.

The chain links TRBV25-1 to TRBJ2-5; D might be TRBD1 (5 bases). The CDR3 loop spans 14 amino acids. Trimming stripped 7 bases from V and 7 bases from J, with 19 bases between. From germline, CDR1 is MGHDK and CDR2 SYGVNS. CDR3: CASTPGAITGTQYF. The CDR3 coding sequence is TGTGCCAGCACTCCTGGAGCAATAACAGGGACCCAGTACTTC.

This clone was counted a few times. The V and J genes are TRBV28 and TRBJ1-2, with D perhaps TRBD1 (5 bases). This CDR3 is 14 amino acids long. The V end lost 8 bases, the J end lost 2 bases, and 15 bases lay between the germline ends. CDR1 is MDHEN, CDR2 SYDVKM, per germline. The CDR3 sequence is CASGFWGGNYGYTF. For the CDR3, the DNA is TGTGCCAGCGGGTTCTGGGGGGGGAACTATGGCTACACCTTC.

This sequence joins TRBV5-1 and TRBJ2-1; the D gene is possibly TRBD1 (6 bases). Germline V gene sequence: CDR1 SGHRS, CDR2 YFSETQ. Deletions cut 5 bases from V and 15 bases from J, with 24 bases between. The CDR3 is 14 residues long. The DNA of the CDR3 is TGCGCCAGCAGGACGACTAATGGACAGCAGTCCCCGTTCTTC. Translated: CASRTTNGQQSPFF.

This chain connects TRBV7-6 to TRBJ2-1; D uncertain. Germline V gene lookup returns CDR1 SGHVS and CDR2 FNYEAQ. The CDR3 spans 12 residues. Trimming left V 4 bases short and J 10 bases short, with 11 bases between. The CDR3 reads CASSSIAREQFF. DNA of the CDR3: TGTGCCAGCAGCTCTATAGCCCGGGAGCAGTTCTTC. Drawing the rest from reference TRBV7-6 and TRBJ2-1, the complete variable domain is GAGVSQSPRYKVTKRGQDVALRCDPISGHVSLYWYRQALGQGPEFLTYFNYEAQQDKSGLPNDRFSAERPEGSISTLTIQRTEQRDSAMYRCASSSIAREQFFGPGTRLTVL.

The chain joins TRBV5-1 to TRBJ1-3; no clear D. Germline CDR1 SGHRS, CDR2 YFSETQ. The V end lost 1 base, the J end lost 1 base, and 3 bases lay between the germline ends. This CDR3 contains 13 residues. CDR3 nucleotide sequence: TGCGCCAGCAGCTTGATATCTGGAAACACCATATATTTT. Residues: CASSLISGNTIYF.

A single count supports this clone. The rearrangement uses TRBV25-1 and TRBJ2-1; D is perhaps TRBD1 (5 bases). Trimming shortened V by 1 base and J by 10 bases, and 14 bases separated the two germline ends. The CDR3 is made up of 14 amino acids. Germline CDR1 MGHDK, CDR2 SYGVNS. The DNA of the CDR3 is TGTGCCAGCAGTGAATGGGAAGCCCAGGGAGAGCAGTTCTTC. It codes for CASSEWEAQGEQFF.